The rows below give T cell receptor beta chains drawn from one sample of a study of OX40 agonist ivuxolimab in advanced cancers. Profiled with immunoSEQ multiplex PCR; TCRdb holds only in-frame clones, not every one. The sample yields 70,000 to 85,000 clones, less than 90% seen once. The source was CD4+ or CD8+ T cells sorted from blood, collected in a trial of the OX40 agonist ivuxolimab. These receptors were obtained from an adult with an advanced solid tumor such as melanoma, head and neck, liver or kidney cancer. CDR3s include the opening cysteine and the closing phenylalanine or tryptophan. Each record gives: J gene, clone size, D gene, V gene, CDR3 protein, CDR3 DNA. The D gene is left open where the match is weak. Only part of the rows carry a size: once, few, many, or a class if the clone is expanded.

j_call: TRBJ1-4
clone_size: .
d_call: .
v_call: TRBV4-1
cdr3_aa: CASSQDDSSREKLFF
cdr3_nt: TGCGCCAGCAGCCAAGATGACTCCTCGCGTGAAAAACTGTTTTTT

j_call: TRBJ2-7
clone_size: .
d_call: .
v_call: TRBV6-5
cdr3_aa: CASSYLQGSSYEQYF
cdr3_nt: TGTGCCAGCAGTTACTTACAGGGTAGCTCCTACGAGCAGTACTTC

j_call: TRBJ2-7
clone_size: .
d_call: .
v_call: TRBV12-5
cdr3_aa: CASGLPGNSYEQYF
cdr3_nt: TGTGCTAGTGGCCTACCGGGGAACTCCTACGAGCAGTACTTC

j_call: TRBJ1-6
clone_size: .
d_call: .
v_call: TRBV7-2
cdr3_aa: CASSPVGGNSPLHF
cdr3_nt: TGTGCCAGCAGCCCCGTTGGGGGAAACTCACCCCTCCACTTT

j_call: TRBJ2-1
clone_size: .
d_call: TRBD2
v_call: TRBV19
cdr3_aa: CASSMGLAGVNEQFF
cdr3_nt: TGTGCCAGTAGTATGGGACTAGCGGGGGTTAATGAGCAGTTCTTC

j_call: TRBJ2-3
clone_size: few
d_call: .
v_call: TRBV4-1
cdr3_aa: CASSQEGIRSTDTQYF
cdr3_nt: TGCGCCAGCAGCCAAGAAGGCATTCGTAGCACAGATACGCAGTATTTT

j_call: TRBJ2-5
clone_size: once
d_call: .
v_call: TRBV18
cdr3_aa: CASSPRGGDGTQYF
cdr3_nt: TGTGCCAGCTCACCACGTGGGGGAGACGGGACCCAGTACTTC

j_call: TRBJ2-5
clone_size: .
d_call: .
v_call: TRBV6-1
cdr3_aa: CASLRGRDGETQYF
cdr3_nt: TGTGCCAGCTTGCGGGGGCGGGATGGCGAGACCCAGTACTTC

j_call: TRBJ1-4
clone_size: .
d_call: TRBD1
v_call: TRBV5-1
cdr3_aa: CASSIRQGSNEKLFF
cdr3_nt: TGCGCCAGCAGCATCAGACAGGGCTCTAATGAAAAACTGTTTTTT

j_call: TRBJ2-1
clone_size: many
d_call: TRBD1
v_call: TRBV4-1
cdr3_aa: CASSQPGRDRSYNEQFF
cdr3_nt: TGCGCCAGCAGCCAACCCGGCCGGGACAGAAGCTACAATGAGCAGTTCTTC